Reported below is one TCR beta chain. The antigen remains undetermined. This sample is part of a study of T cells after posttransplantation cyclophosphamide. General observations from the study: Recipient CMV seropositivity and CMV reactivation strongly tracked TRB clonality.

Germline V lookup: CDR1 MNHEY, CDR2 SMNVEV (reference sequence). The length of the CDR3 is 15 residues. With 2 bases removed from V and 2 bases from J, the gap between germline ends came to 10 bases. Cells defined as naive were viable CD3+CD4+ or CD3+CD8+ and CCR7+CD45RA+CD45RO-CD95-CD27+CD28+. Produced via immunoSEQ multiplex PCR; TCRdb's table is partial and in-frame only. The table lists roughly 21,000 clones, around 98% of them singletons, with 0.1% to 0.15% in the top ten. The chain combines TRBV27 with TRBJ2-1, with D unclear. The origin of this receptor is a man between 35 and 55 years old in good health, CMV-negative, and a related stem cell transplant donor. The sequencing sample was made of naive CD8+ T cells sorted from PBMCs. The chain's CDR3 is CASSLGQPTYNEQFF. DNA of the CDR3: TGTGCCAGCAGTTTAGGGCAACCCACCTACAATGAGCAGTTCTTC.